This T cell receptor (beta chain) is from a study of a mutant IDH1 vaccine in newly diagnosed glioma. Measured with immunoSEQ multiplex PCR; TCRdb has only the in-frame clones, and not every one. The sample gives tens of thousands of clones, roughly four fifths of which show up once; more than 3% is in the top ten. Time point described: week 47, end of study. In every dose of vaccine, 300 ug of mutant IDH1 20-mer peptide was given alongside topical imiquimod. On this clone itself: What it recognizes is unknown.

This CDR3 comprises 13 residues. V lost 6 bases to trimming and J lost 7 bases, with 15 bases between them. The germline gives CDR1 SNHLY, CDR2 FYNNEI. Sequencing was performed on PBMCs, taken from a glioma patient whose treatment included an IDH1 peptide vaccine. The rearrangement uses TRBV2 and TRBJ1-1; D is undetermined. This clonotype was obtained from a woman aged 50 to 60 with glioma. Written as DNA, the CDR3 is TGTGCCAGCAGCCTTACCCGGGTGAATGAAGCTTTCTTT. This encodes CASSLTRVNEAFF.